These T cell receptor beta chains were read from a single sample in a study of blood T cells in healthy people across ages. MiXCR, run by TCRdb on the 5' RACE reads, gives a single entry per CDR3 protein. This sample has 800,000 to 950,000 distinct CDR3 sequences, with 48% found just once. The sequenced sample was blood. These receptors were collected from a man younger than 40 in good health. CDR3s include the opening cysteine and the closing phenylalanine or tryptophan. D genes are given only for firm matches. Only some rows state a clone size, as once, few, many or a class for expanded clones.

j_call v_call d_call clone_size cdr3_aa cdr3_nt
TRBJ1-4 TRBV7-9 TRBD1 NA CASSLSGQGNEKLFF TGTGCCAGCAGCTTATCGGGACAGGGGAATGAAAAACTGTTTTTT
TRBJ1-2 TRBV10-2 NA NA CANKVGDYGYTF TGCGCCAACAAGGTAGGGGATTATGGCTACACCTTC
TRBJ1-1 TRBV5-1 NA few CASSLMGYEAFF TGCGCCAGCAGCTTGATGGGGTATGAAGCTTTCTTT
TRBJ2-7 TRBV29-1 TRBD2 few CSVRRGSSYEQYF TGCAGCGTCCGGCGGGGGAGCTCCTACGAGCAGTACTTC
TRBJ2-5 TRBV10-3 NA few CAIRRDLQETQYF TGTGCCATCAGGAGGGACCTCCAAGAGACCCAGTACTTC
TRBJ2-3 TRBV5-1 TRBD1 few CASRDRDKDTQYF TGCGCCAGCCGGGACAGGGATAAAGATACGCAGTATTTT
TRBJ2-5 TRBV7-6 TRBD2 NA CASSLAAGGVQETQYF TGTGCCAGCAGCTTAGCTGCGGGGGGCGTCCAAGAGACCCAGTACTTC
TRBJ2-5 TRBV10-3 NA NA CAISEGGASQETRYF TGTGCCATCAGTGAGGGCGGTGCTAGCCAAGAGACCCGGTACTTC
TRBJ2-1 TRBV24-1 TRBD1 NA CATSDPGTGGPYNEQFF TGTGCCACCAGTGACCCCGGGACAGGGGGCCCCTACAATGAGCAGTTCTTC
TRBJ2-1 TRBV3-1 TRBD2 few CASSHLPPTSGGIQKQFF TGTGCCAGCAGCCACCTCCCCCCGACTAGCGGGGGGATCCAAAAGCAGTTCTTC
TRBJ2-5 TRBV7-9 NA NA CASSSLVGQQETQYF TGTGCCAGCAGCTCACTTGTAGGACAGCAAGAGACCCAGTACTTC
TRBJ1-5 TRBV4-1 NA NA CASSQDGGRKGNQPQHF TGCGCCAGCAGCCAAGATGGAGGAAGGAAAGGCAATCAGCCCCAGCATTTT
TRBJ2-3 TRBV7-9 NA NA CASSLLEGARGRDTQYF TGTGCCAGCAGCTTATTGGAGGGGGCAAGGGGCAGGGATACGCAGTATTTT
TRBJ2-5 TRBV5-1 NA few CASSLSQGGETQYF TGCGCCAGCAGCTTGAGTCAGGGGGGAGAGACCCAGTACTTC
TRBJ1-1 TRBV7-9 NA once CASSVDSWTEAFF TGTGCCAGCAGCGTAGACAGCTGGACTGAAGCTTTCTTT
TRBJ2-1 TRBV7-4 TRBD2 NA CASSLTFLAGGPLEEQFF TGTGCCAGCAGCTTAACCTTTCTTGCGGGAGGGCCCTTAGAGGAGCAGTTCTTC
TRBJ2-7 TRBV10-3 TRBD1 NA CAISPGTAYEQYF TGTGCCATCAGCCCCGGGACAGCCTACGAGCAGTACTTC
TRBJ2-1 TRBV4-3 TRBD2 few CASSHAGGLYYNEQFF TGCGCCAGCAGCCATGCGGGGGGGCTCTACTACAATGAGCAGTTCTTC
TRBJ2-7 TRBV7-9 TRBD1 NA CASSLAPGTGAHEQYF TGTGCCAGCAGCTTAGCTCCCGGGACAGGGGCCCACGAGCAGTACTTC
TRBJ2-7 TRBV27 NA once CASRLLGAEQYF TGTGCCAGCAGGTTACTGGGGGCCGAGCAGTACTTC
TRBJ1-1 TRBV6-1 TRBD1 NA CASSEDRQGEAFF TGTGCCAGCAGTGAAGATCGACAGGGTGAAGCTTTCTTT
TRBJ1-2 TRBV3-1 NA few CASSSRRNGSYGYTF TGTGCCAGCAGCTCGCGAAGAAACGGATCCTATGGCTACACCTTC
TRBJ2-3 TRBV29-1 TRBD2 NA CSVSRGGLSTDTQYF TGCAGCGTTTCTCGGGGGGGGCTAAGCACAGATACGCAGTATTTT